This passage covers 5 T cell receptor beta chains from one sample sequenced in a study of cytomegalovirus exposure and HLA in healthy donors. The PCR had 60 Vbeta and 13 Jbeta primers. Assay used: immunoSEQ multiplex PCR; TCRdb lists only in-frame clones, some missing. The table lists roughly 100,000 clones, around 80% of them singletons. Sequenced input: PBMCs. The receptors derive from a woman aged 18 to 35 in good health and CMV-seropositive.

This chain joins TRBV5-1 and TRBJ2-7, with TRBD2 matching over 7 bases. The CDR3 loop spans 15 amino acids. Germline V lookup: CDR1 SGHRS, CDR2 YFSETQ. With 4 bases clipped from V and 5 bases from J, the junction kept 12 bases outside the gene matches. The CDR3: CASSPSGASGHEQYF. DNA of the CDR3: TGCGCCAGCAGCCCAAGCGGGGCCTCAGGCCACGAGCAGTACTTC. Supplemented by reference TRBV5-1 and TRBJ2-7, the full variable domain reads KAGVTQTPRYLIKTRGQQVTLSCSPISGHRSVSWYQQTPGQGLQFLFEYFSETQRNKGNFPGRFSGRQFSNSRSEMNVSTLELGDSALYLCASSPSGASGHEQYFGPGTRLTVT.

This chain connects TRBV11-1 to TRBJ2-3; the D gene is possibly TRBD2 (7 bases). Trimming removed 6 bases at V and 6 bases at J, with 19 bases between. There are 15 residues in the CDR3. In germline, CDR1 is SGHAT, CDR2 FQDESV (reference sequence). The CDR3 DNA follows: TGTGCCAGCAGGCGAGGGGGGGAAAGGTTGGATACGCAGTATTTT. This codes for CASRRGGERLDTQYF.

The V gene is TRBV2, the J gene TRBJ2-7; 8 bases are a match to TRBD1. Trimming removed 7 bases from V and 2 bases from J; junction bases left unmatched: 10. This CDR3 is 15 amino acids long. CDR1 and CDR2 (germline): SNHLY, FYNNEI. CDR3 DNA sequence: TGTGCCAGCAAGCGCCCGACAGGGGTCGCCTACGAGCAGTACTTC. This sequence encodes CASKRPTGVAYEQYF.

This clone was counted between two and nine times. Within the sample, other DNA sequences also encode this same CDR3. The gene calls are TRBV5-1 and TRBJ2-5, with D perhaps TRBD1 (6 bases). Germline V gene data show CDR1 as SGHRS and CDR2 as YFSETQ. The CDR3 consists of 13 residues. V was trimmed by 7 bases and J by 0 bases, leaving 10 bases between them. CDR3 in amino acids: CASSTGYQETQYF. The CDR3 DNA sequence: TGCGCCAGCTCCACAGGGTACCAAGAGACCCAGTACTTC.

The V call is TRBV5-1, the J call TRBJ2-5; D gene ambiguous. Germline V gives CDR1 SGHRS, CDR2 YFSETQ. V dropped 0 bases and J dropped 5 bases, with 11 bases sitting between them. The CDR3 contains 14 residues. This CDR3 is CASSLGWASETQYF. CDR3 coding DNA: TGCGCCAGCAGCTTGGGGTGGGCCAGTGAGACCCAGTACTTC.